A single sample gave rise to the 11 T cell receptor beta chains below, sequenced in a study of cytomegalovirus exposure and HLA in healthy donors. The PCR employed 60 Vbeta primers together with 13 Jbeta primers. TCRdb keeps only in-frame clones here, not all; method: immunoSEQ multiplex PCR. The repertoire holds around 130,000 clones, with 70% to 75% as singletons. Sequencing input: PBMCs. The receptors originated from a woman in her forties in good health and CMV-seropositive.

The J gene is TRBJ1-1, the V gene TRBV7-2; D gene uncertain. The CDR3 length is 13 residues. Germline V gives CDR1 SGHTA, CDR2 FQGNSA. V shed 1 base and J shed 1 base, with 4 bases lying between them. CDR3 region: CASSLDTNTEAFF. The CDR3, as DNA: TGTGCCAGCAGCTTAGACACGAACACTGAAGCTTTCTTT.

The V and J genes are TRBV4-1 and TRBJ1-2, with 7 bases identical to TRBD1. This CDR3 has 15 residues. V lost 2 bases to trimming and J lost 6 bases; unmatched junction nucleotides: 9. Germline loops: CDR1 MGHRA, CDR2 YSYEKL. In DNA, the CDR3 is TGCGCCAGCAGCCAAACACTGACAGGGTCGGATGGCTACACCTTC. It is translated as CASSQTLTGSDGYTF.

There are a few counts of this clone. V and J are TRBV19 and TRBJ2-5; D not resolved. Trimming took off 3 bases at V and 0 bases at J, with 11 bases between the two ends. The CDR3 runs 15 residues. CDR1 is LNHDA, CDR2 SQIVND, per germline (reference sequence). The CDR3 protein is CASSMGRIYQETQYF. The CDR3 coding sequence is TGTGCCAGTAGTATGGGCAGGATTTACCAAGAGACCCAGTACTTC.

This chain joins TRBV30 and TRBJ1-6; TRBD1 is a possible D gene (5 bases). The CDR3 length is 14 residues. Per germline, CDR1 GTSNPN and CDR2 SVGIG (reference sequence). V shed 8 bases and J shed 10 bases, with 21 bases lying between them. The chain's CDR3 is CAERGSGTKSPLHF. The CDR3 DNA reads TGTGCCGAGAGGGGAAGCGGGACCAAATCACCCCTCCACTTT.

This rearrangement joins TRBV18 to TRBJ2-6; weak D call: TRBD1 (6 bases). V was cut by 6 bases and J by 0 bases, with 24 bases left in between. CDR3 length: 20 residues. The V gene's germline CDR1 is KGHSH and CDR2 LQKENI. CDR3 DNA: TGTGCCAGCTCCCCGGGCGGACAGCACACAGTTTCCTCTGGGGCCAACGTCCTGACTTTC. Translation gives CASSPGGQHTVSSGANVLTF. Filled out from reference TRBV18 and TRBJ2-6, the complete variable domain reads NAGVMQNPRHLVRRRGQEARLRCSPMKGHSHVYWYRQLPEEGLKFMVYLQKENIIDESGMPKERFSAEFPKEGPSILRIQQVVRGDSAAYFCASSPGGQHTVSSGANVLTFGAGSRLTVL.

The gene calls are TRBV2 and TRBJ1-1; D remains ambiguous. This CDR3 is built from 13 residues. V lost 7 bases and J 1 base, leaving 10 bases between the germline ends. Germline V CDR1 and CDR2: SNHLY, FYNNEI. For the CDR3, the DNA is TGTGCCAGCACCCTACGGGGGAACACTGAAGCTTTCTTT. Translation gives CASTLRGNTEAFF.

The chain carries TRBV7-9 and TRBJ2-1; perhaps TRBD2 as D (6 bases). The CDR3 contains 15 residues. Trimming removed 4 bases from V and 0 bases from J, with 10 bases in between. Germline loops: CDR1 SEHNR, CDR2 FQNEAQ (reference sequence). The CDR3 nucleotides are TGTGCCAGCAGCTCCCGGGGGACCTCCTACAATGAGCAGTTCTTC. This codes for CASSSRGTSYNEQFF.

J is TRBJ1-1 and V is TRBV7-3; maybe TRBD1 (5 bases). V dropped 1 base and J dropped 4 bases, with 7 bases sitting between them. The CDR3 runs 13 residues. CDR1 and CDR2 (germline): SGHTA, FQGTGA. CDR3 protein: CASSLSRVTEAFF. CDR3 DNA: TGTGCCAGCAGCTTAAGCAGGGTCACTGAAGCTTTCTTT.

The chain has TRBV6-6 and TRBJ2-1; D may be TRBD2 (5 bases). CDR3 size: 16 residues. Germline assignment: CDR1 MNHNY and CDR2 SVGAGI (reference sequence). The germline V and J ends were trimmed by 5 bases and 6 bases, with 20 bases remaining between them. CDR3 DNA sequence: TGTGCCAGCAGTCAATATAGGCTAGCCGAGACCAATGAGCAGTTCTTC. This translates into CASSQYRLAETNEQFF.

The rearrangement links TRBV28 to TRBJ2-7; D is perhaps TRBD2 (5 bases). V was trimmed by 4 bases and J by 2 bases, leaving 9 bases between them. CDR3 size: 13 residues. Germline-derived CDR1 and CDR2 are MDHEN and SYDVKM. CDR3 amino acids: CASSSRGPYEQYF. The CDR3 coding sequence is TGTGCCAGCAGTTCCCGAGGGCCCTACGAGCAGTACTTC. Variable domain in full (rest from reference TRBV28 and TRBJ2-7): DVKVTQSSRYLVKRTGEKVFLECVQDMDHENMFWYRQDPGLGLRLIYFSYDVKMKEKGDIPEGYSVSREKKERFSLILESASTNQTSMYLCASSSRGPYEQYFGPGTRLTVT.

This clone came up a few times. The CDR3 is CASSFGTANTEAFF. In nucleotides, the CDR3 is TGTGCCAGCAGTTTCGGGACAGCGAACACTGAAGCTTTCTTT. V and J are TRBV27 and TRBJ1-1; 7 bases align to TRBD1. The V and J ends lost 3 bases and 1 base, in that order; junction bases with no gene match: 2. Germline V lookup: CDR1 MNHEY, CDR2 SMNVEV (reference sequence). This CDR3 has 14 amino acids.